These 20 T cell receptor beta chains came from one sample sequenced in a study of regulatory T cells in long-lasting Graves disease. Specified time point: persistent/refractory GD, antithyroid drugs over 5 years with positive TRAb. TCR sequences were obtained from RNA taken from PBMCs. Library construction for TCR beta used iRepertoire HTBI primers and Arm-PCR of CDR3 regions. TCRdb re-called the multiplex PCR reads through MiXCR, storing one row per CDR3 protein. The top ten hold around 26% of the sample, which has 400,000 to 450,000 distinct CDR3 sequences, 20% to 25% seen once. Specimen: peripheral blood mononuclear cells (PBMCs), collected when the disease was refractory, from a patient treated with antithyroid drugs. Receptors were obtained from a female donor with Graves disease.

This clonotype came up a few times. The chain couples TRBV30 to TRBJ1-2; D not resolved. CDR1 GTSNPN and CDR2 SVGIG come from the germline V gene (reference sequence). Trimming took 4 bases from V and 5 from J, leaving 17 bases between them. The CDR3 covers 14 residues. CDR3 DNA sequence: TGTGCCTGGACATTACCGGGTTACGAATATGGCTACACCTTC. Translation gives CAWTLPGYEYGYTF.

The chain carries TRBV5-6 and TRBJ1-1; 9 bases line up with TRBD1. The CDR3 extends over 12 amino acids. CDR1 is SGHDT and CDR2 is YYEEEE in the germline V gene. The trim removed 0 bases at V and 10 bases at J, leaving 1 base unmatched. In DNA form, the CDR3 reads TGTGCCAGCAGCTTGGAGACAGGGGGAGCTTTCTTT. This codes for CASSLETGGAFF.

The chain is built from TRBV10-3 and TRBJ2-1, with D perhaps TRBD2 (5 bases). The V gene lost 0 bases and the J gene lost 6 bases, with 12 bases spanning the gap. Germline values: CDR1 ENHRY, CDR2 SYGVKD. The CDR3 length is 15 residues. The CDR3 coding sequence is TGTGCCATCAGTGAGTCGACGGGGTACATCAATGAGCAGTTCTTC. Protein product: CAISESTGYINEQFF.

The rearrangement joins TRBV18 to TRBJ1-1; D uncertain. The germline CDR1 and CDR2 sequences are KGHSH and LQKENI. The CDR3 covers 15 residues. The ends were cut back, 0 bases at V and 1 base at J, with 9 bases in the middle. The CDR3 sequence: CASSPPTGGNTEAFF. The CDR3 nucleotides read TGTGCCAGCTCACCACCAACGGGCGGGAACACTGAAGCTTTCTTT.

This clonotype was seen repeatedly, ten times or more. The rearrangement uses TRBV2 and TRBJ1-1; D uncertain. Trimming shortened V by 5 bases and J by 10 bases, and 17 bases separated the two germline ends. From germline, CDR1 is SNHLY and CDR2 FYNNEI. This CDR3 region has 13 residues. The CDR3 DNA is TGTGCCAGCAGTCCAGAGATTTCGTGGGGAGCTTTCTTT. Protein product: CASSPEISWGAFF.

The CDR3, as DNA: TGCGCCAGCAGCTGGGGACAGGCAACTAATGAAAAACTGTTTTTT. Protein product: CASSWGQATNEKLFF. V is TRBV5-1 and J is TRBJ1-4; 8 bases map to TRBD1. Per the germline V gene, CDR1 is SGHRS and CDR2 is YFSETQ. The CDR3 has 15 amino acids. V shed 3 bases, J shed 0 bases, and the junction held 1 base outside the gene matches.

The V and J genes are TRBV5-1 and TRBJ2-7; TRBD1 agrees at 11 bases. J was trimmed by 3 bases and V by 3 bases; bases with no gene match: 5. CDR1 and CDR2 from the germline V gene are SGHRS and YFSETQ. The CDR3 consists of 15 residues. CDR3 nucleotide sequence: TGCGCCAGCAGCTGGGGGACAGGGGGAAACTACGAGCAGTACTTC. Amino acids: CASSWGTGGNYEQYF.

This clonotype was recorded at least ten times. This chain links TRBV7-2 with TRBJ1-2; 7 bases map to TRBD1. The length of the CDR3 is 15 residues. J lost 4 bases, V lost 1 base, and 6 bases had no gene match. Germline V gene data show CDR1 as SGHTA and CDR2 as FQGNSA. The CDR3, as DNA: TGTGCCAGCAGCTTAGGTCAGGGGGTGTCCTATGGCTACACCTTC. Residues: CASSLGQGVSYGYTF.

This clonotype has at least ten counts. V usage is TRBV28 and J usage is TRBJ2-7, with 9 bases fitting TRBD2. The germline CDR1 and CDR2 sequences are MDHEN and SYDVKM. The trim removed 6 bases at V and 3 bases at J, leaving 9 bases unmatched. The CDR3 sequence is 15 residues long. CDR3 DNA: TGTGCCAGCAGCTACCGGACTAGCGTGGGCTACGAGCAGTACTTC. Translated: CASSYRTSVGYEQYF.

The chain carries TRBV29-1 and TRBJ1-1; D gene ambiguous. Germline V CDR1 and CDR2: SQVTM, ANQGSEA. CDR3 length equals 15 residues. Trimming removed 4 bases at V and 4 bases at J, with 19 bases between. This CDR3 reads CSVGGGRAMSTEAFF. CDR3 in DNA: TGCAGCGTTGGCGGCGGAAGAGCAATGAGCACTGAAGCTTTCTTT. The full variable domain, its missing parts supplied by reference TRBV29-1 and TRBJ1-1, is SAVISQKPSRDICQRGTSLTIQCQVDSQVTMMFWYRQQPGQSLTLIATANQGSEATYESGFVIDKFPISRPNLTFSTLTVSNMSPEDSSIYLCSVGGGRAMSTEAFFGQGTRLTVV.

The chain is built from TRBV20-1 and TRBJ2-7, with 8 bases lining up with TRBD2. V lost 3 bases to trimming and J lost 4 bases; unmatched junction nucleotides: 11. The CDR3 contains 15 residues. From germline, CDR1 is DFQATT and CDR2 SNEGSKA (reference sequence). In nucleotides, the CDR3 is TGCAGTGCTAGGACGACGGGAGGGGGGATTTACGAGCAGTACTTC. This gives the protein CSARTTGGGIYEQYF.

The rearrangement uses TRBV6-5 and TRBJ1-1; tentative D call: TRBD1 (5 bases). V was clipped by 2 bases and J by 6 bases, with 16 bases between them. The germline V gene encodes CDR1 MNHEY and CDR2 SVGAGI. The CDR3 has 15 amino acids. Written as DNA, the CDR3 is TGTGCCAGCAGTTACGGGGCCCCATCGAAAGCTGAAGCTTTCTTT. Protein: CASSYGAPSKAEAFF.

The gene calls are TRBV19 and TRBJ1-5; TRBD1 is a possible D gene (6 bases). CDR3 length: 13 amino acids. Germline CDR1 reads LNHDA; CDR2 reads SQIVND (reference sequence). The V end lost 7 bases, the J end lost 5 bases, and 12 bases lay between the germline ends. The CDR3 DNA is TGTGCCAGTACGGAGGGGGACTATCAGCCCCAGCATTTT. The encoded protein is CASTEGDYQPQHF.

This clonotype was recorded many times. The CDR3 is CASSLGQGLYGYTF. The CDR3 DNA sequence: TGTGCCAGCAGTCTCGGACAGGGCCTTTATGGCTACACCTTC. The gene calls are TRBV6-1 and TRBJ1-2; 8 nucleotides agree with TRBD1. CDR3 length equals 14 residues. Losses at the gene ends were 5 bases for V and 5 bases for J; bases not matched to a gene: 7. From germline, CDR1 is MNHNS and CDR2 SASEGT.

The V and J genes are TRBV3-1 and TRBJ2-5, with a possible D match to TRBD2 (6 bases). The germline V gene has CDR1 LGHDT and CDR2 YNNKEL (reference sequence). This CDR3 is 16 amino acids long. V lost 2 bases to trimming and J lost 4 bases, with 17 bases between them. The CDR3 here is CASSQPRGSFRETQYF. The CDR3 nucleotides read TGTGCCAGCAGCCAACCTCGGGGGAGCTTCAGAGAGACCCAGTACTTC.

The CDR3 is CASTGGRVADTGELFF. The CDR3 coding sequence is TGTGCCAGCACTGGGGGGCGCGTAGCGGACACCGGGGAGCTGTTTTTT. This chain uses TRBV2 with TRBJ2-2; perhaps D is TRBD1 or TRBD2 (6 bases each). This CDR3 has 16 residues. Germline-derived CDR1 and CDR2 are SNHLY and FYNNEI. Trimming took off 7 bases at V and 3 bases at J, with 18 bases between the two ends.

In its sample, this clonotype was seen many times. This rearrangement joins TRBV7-2 to TRBJ1-5; D call uncertain. The CDR3 runs to 15 residues. Germline V CDR1 and CDR2: SGHTA, FQGNSA. V dropped 1 base and J dropped 1 base, with 8 bases sitting between them. This CDR3 reads CASSLDMRSNQPQHF. The DNA for the CDR3 is TGTGCCAGCAGCTTAGACATGAGGAGCAATCAGCCCCAGCATTTT.

The rearrangement uses TRBV2 and TRBJ2-7; a possible D gene is TRBD1 (6 bases). The CDR3 contains 13 residues. Deletions cut 1 base from V and 6 bases from J, with 10 bases between. Germline CDR1 is SNHLY and CDR2 is FYNNEI. CDR3 in DNA: TGTGCCAGCAGTGAAGGGCAGGGGCGCGAGCAGTACTTC. Translating gives CASSEGQGREQYF.

The genes are TRBV5-1 and TRBJ2-3, with D possibly being TRBD1 (6 bases). CDR3 length: 14 amino acids. Per the germline V gene, CDR1 is SGHRS and CDR2 is YFSETQ. Trimming pared 1 base from V and 3 bases from J, leaving 9 bases between. The chain's CDR3 is CASSLPQGTDTQYF. Written as DNA, the CDR3 is TGCGCCAGCAGCTTGCCGCAGGGGACAGATACGCAGTATTTT.

This clonotype was counted between two and nine times. The chain links TRBV5-1 to TRBJ1-4; possibly TRBD1 for D (5 bases). Trimming removed 5 bases at V and 0 bases at J, with 14 bases between. The germline V gene has CDR1 SGHRS and CDR2 YFSETQ. The CDR3 consists of 16 residues. The CDR3 reads CASRHGRTTTNEKLFF. Here the CDR3 DNA reads TGCGCCAGCAGACACGGACGGACAACAACTAATGAAAAACTGTTTTTT.